The rows below give T cell receptor beta chains drawn from one sample of a study of blood T cell repertoires in COVID-19. Profiling relied on immunoSEQ multiplex PCR, and the TCRdb table lists in-frame clones only, not all of them. In the table there are a few hundred thousand clones, around 87% of which are singletons. Sequencing was carried out using peripheral blood. All receptors derive from a woman in her 50s who had recovered from COVID-19. Each CDR3 is given with its conserved first and last residue. A D gene is named only where the DNA matches it firmly. Clone size, where shown, is once, few, many, or a class for clones that have expanded.

j_call v_call clone_size d_call cdr3_nt cdr3_aa
TRBJ1-6 TRBV19 NA NA TGTGCCAGTAAGGAGCAACCCGATAATTCACCCCTCCACTTT CASKEQPDNSPLHF
TRBJ2-1 TRBV18 once NA TGTGCCAGCTCACCAGCGGGGGCTAGCGGCCACAATGAGCAGTTCTTC CASSPAGASGHNEQFF
TRBJ1-1 TRBV6-4 NA NA TGTGCCAGCAGTGACGACCCAGCAGGGAACACTGAAGCTTTCTTT CASSDDPAGNTEAFF
TRBJ1-5 TRBV6-2/TRBV6-3 few NA TGTGCCAGCAGTTTACAGCCGGAATCGGAGCCCCAGCATTTT CASSLQPESEPQHF
TRBJ2-1 TRBV18 NA TRBD2 TGTGCCAGCTCGCGCGAGACTAGCGGGGGTTACAATGAGCAGTTCTTC CASSRETSGGYNEQFF
TRBJ2-3 TRBV7-9 NA TRBD1 TGTGCCAGCAAGACAGGGGGGATCGGGGATACGCAGTATTTT CASKTGGIGDTQYF
TRBJ2-2 TRBV19 NA NA TGTGCCAGTAGTATGCAGGACACCGGGGAGCTGTTTTTT CASSMQDTGELFF
TRBJ2-3 TRBV2 NA NA TGTGCCAGCAGGCGTAGCGGCCCGGCGGATACGCAGTATTTT CASRRSGPADTQYF
TRBJ2-3 TRBV30 NA NA TGTGCCTGGAGTTCCTCAGGGGAGGATACGCAGTATTTT CAWSSSGEDTQYF
TRBJ2-5 TRBV6-5 NA TRBD2 TGTGCCAGCAGTACTAGCGGGGGTGTTGCAGAGACCCAGTACTTC CASSTSGGVAETQYF
TRBJ2-2 TRBV15 few NA TGTGCCACCAGCTCAATCCGGGCCGGGGAGCTGTTTTTT CATSSIRAGELFF
TRBJ2-1 TRBV7-3 NA TRBD1 TGTGCCAGCAGCGTACTACCGGGACAGCCCTACAATGAGCAGTTCTTC CASSVLPGQPYNEQFF
TRBJ2-1 TRBV28 NA NA TGTGCCAGCAGAGAATACAGCTACAATGAGCAGTTCTTC CASREYSYNEQFF
TRBJ1-2 TRBV28 NA TRBD1 TGTGCCAGCAGCCCCTCCGGGACAGGGGGCTACACCTTC CASSPSGTGGYTF
TRBJ1-5 TRBV15 NA NA TGTGCCACCAGCAGATTCGTAGATCAGCCCCAGCATTTT CATSRFVDQPQHF
TRBJ1-1 TRBV11-2 NA TRBD1 TGTGCCAGCAGCGTAACCGGGACAGCGAACACTGAAGCTTTCTTT CASSVTGTANTEAFF
TRBJ1-5 TRBV6-2/TRBV6-3 NA NA TGTGCCAGCAGTTCCCACAGTACAGCAAATCAGCCCCAGCATTTT CASSSHSTANQPQHF
TRBJ1-1 TRBV10-3 NA NA TGTGCCATCAGCCGGAACTTTGACAGTGACACTGAAGCTTTCTTT CAISRNFDSDTEAFF
TRBJ2-1 TRBV6-5 NA TRBD2 TGTGCCAGCAGTTACTCGGTCGGGACTAGCGGGAATGAGCAGTTCTTC CASSYSVGTSGNEQFF
TRBJ2-1 TRBV28 NA TRBD2 TGTGCCAGCAGTTTAATCGGCGGGAGGATCTACAATGAGCAGTTCTTC CASSLIGGRIYNEQFF
TRBJ1-6 TRBV2 NA NA TGTGCCAGCAAGCAGGGGAGTGATTCACCCCTCCACTTT CASKQGSDSPLHF
TRBJ2-1 TRBV2 NA TRBD2 TGTGCCAGCGGACTAGCGAGCTCCTACAATGAGCAGTTCTTC CASGLASSYNEQFF
TRBJ2-3 TRBV10-1 NA TRBD1 TGCGCCAGCAGTGGAATTGGACAGGGGGCAAAAGATACGCAGTATTTT CASSGIGQGAKDTQYF
TRBJ2-7 TRBV3-1/TRBV3-2 NA NA TGTGCCAGCAGCCCCTCAATTTCCGGTAGAGAGCAGTACTTC CASSPSISGREQYF
TRBJ2-1 TRBV9 NA TRBD2 TGTGCCAGCAGCGTAGGACTAGCGGGAGGATCCTACAATGAGCAGTTCTTC CASSVGLAGGSYNEQFF
TRBJ2-2 TRBV5-4 once TRBD1 TGTGCCAGCAGCTTCGGACAGGGGTCCGGGGAGCTGTTTTTT CASSFGQGSGELFF
TRBJ1-5 TRBV6-2/TRBV6-3 NA TRBD1 TGTGCCAGCAGTTATCTGTTGACAGGGGTGGACCAGCCCCAGCATTTT CASSYLLTGVDQPQHF
TRBJ2-1 TRBV5-6 NA NA TGTGCCAGCAGCCTGAGAGCTGAGCAGTTCTTC CASSLRAEQFF
TRBJ2-5 TRBV19 NA TRBD2 TGTGCCAGTAGTATTCTTTCAAGCGGGGGGCCCCCAGGGCCCCAGTACTTC CASSILSSGGPPGPQYF
TRBJ2-1 TRBV4-1 NA TRBD2 TGCGCCAGCAGCCAAGATACGCCACTAGCGGGGGGCTACAATGAGCAGTTCTTC CASSQDTPLAGGYNEQFF
TRBJ2-2 TRBV18 NA TRBD1 TGTGCCAGCTCGCCGGGACAGCTGAACACCGGGGAGCTGTTTTTT CASSPGQLNTGELFF
TRBJ2-7 TRBV2 NA TRBD1 TGTGCCAGCAGTATGGACAGGGGGTACGAGCAGTACTTC CASSMDRGYEQYF
TRBJ1-2 TRBV30 NA TRBD1 TGTGCCTGGAGTGTACGAGGTGGAGTAGGGGGCGGACTTATCGGCTACACCTTC CAWSVRGGVGGGLIGYTF
TRBJ2-5 TRBV6-2/TRBV6-3 NA NA TGTGCCAGCAGTTACGGGGACTCCCGGGAGACCCAGTACTTC CASSYGDSRETQYF
TRBJ2-3 TRBV19 NA NA TGTGCCAGTAGTATACGGGACACCGGCACAGATACGCAGTATTTT CASSIRDTGTDTQYF
TRBJ1-4 TRBV9 few NA TGTGCCAGCAGCGTAGGGAGTAATGAAAAACTGTTTTTT CASSVGSNEKLFF
TRBJ1-1 TRBV27 NA TRBD1 TGTGCCAGCATGACCTTCTTCACAGGGGGCAAGGAGCGGGCTTTCTTT CASMTFFTGGKERAFF
TRBJ1-5 TRBV27 many NA TGTGCCAGCAGTTTATCCAGGGCATCTAGCAATCAGCCCCAGCATTTT CASSLSRASSNQPQHF
TRBJ2-1 TRBV6-2/TRBV6-3 NA TRBD1 TGTGCCAGCAGTTCACAGGGGAATGAGCAGTTCTTC CASSSQGNEQFF
TRBJ1-2 TRBV28 NA NA TGTGCCAGCAGAGAAGGGGGGGCGGACTATGGCTACACCTTC CASREGGADYGYTF
TRBJ1-1 TRBV19 NA TRBD1 TGTGCCAGTAGCAGGGGGCTATCAGCTGAAGCTTTCTTT CASSRGLSAEAFF
TRBJ2-1 TRBV2 NA TRBD2 TGTGCCAGCAGTGAAGCCGGGACTAGCGGGGGTTACAATGAGCAGTTCTTC CASSEAGTSGGYNEQFF
TRBJ1-3 TRBV2 NA NA TGTGCCAGCACCGCTCGGGACGGGACTTCTCTAGTATGGGGCTCTGGAAACACCATATATTTT CASTARDGTSLVWGSGNTIYF